Given below is one T cell receptor beta chain in context. The record originates from a study of blood T cell repertoires in COVID-19. Study details: Acute and convalescent COVID-19 specimens originated in the United States, Italy and Spain. From T cells, B-cell-depleted T cells, or PBMCs came the material, which was cDNA or gDNA.

Original analysis: Scientists estimated how many nucleated cells there were by amplifying reference gene primers. The protocol was immunoSEQ multiplex PCR, while the TCRdb copy is restricted to in-frame clones and leaves out a portion. V and J calls and clone size follow that table, whereas D and trimming were derived from the DNA. The table lists over 20,000 clones, 81% of them singletons, with under 8% in the top ten. V lost 5 bases and J lost 9; bases outside the gene matches: 11. The CDR3 covers 14 residues. Germline loops: CDR1 SGHTA, CDR2 FQGNSA. This clonotype was sampled from a man between 65 and 85 years old with acute or convalescent COVID-19. The chain carries TRBV7-2 and TRBJ1-2; TRBD1 agrees at 8 bases. Sequenced: peripheral blood. The CDR3 loop is CASSPAWQGASYTF. As DNA, the CDR3 is TGTGCCAGCAGCCCCGCTTGGCAGGGGGCTAGCTACACCTTC.